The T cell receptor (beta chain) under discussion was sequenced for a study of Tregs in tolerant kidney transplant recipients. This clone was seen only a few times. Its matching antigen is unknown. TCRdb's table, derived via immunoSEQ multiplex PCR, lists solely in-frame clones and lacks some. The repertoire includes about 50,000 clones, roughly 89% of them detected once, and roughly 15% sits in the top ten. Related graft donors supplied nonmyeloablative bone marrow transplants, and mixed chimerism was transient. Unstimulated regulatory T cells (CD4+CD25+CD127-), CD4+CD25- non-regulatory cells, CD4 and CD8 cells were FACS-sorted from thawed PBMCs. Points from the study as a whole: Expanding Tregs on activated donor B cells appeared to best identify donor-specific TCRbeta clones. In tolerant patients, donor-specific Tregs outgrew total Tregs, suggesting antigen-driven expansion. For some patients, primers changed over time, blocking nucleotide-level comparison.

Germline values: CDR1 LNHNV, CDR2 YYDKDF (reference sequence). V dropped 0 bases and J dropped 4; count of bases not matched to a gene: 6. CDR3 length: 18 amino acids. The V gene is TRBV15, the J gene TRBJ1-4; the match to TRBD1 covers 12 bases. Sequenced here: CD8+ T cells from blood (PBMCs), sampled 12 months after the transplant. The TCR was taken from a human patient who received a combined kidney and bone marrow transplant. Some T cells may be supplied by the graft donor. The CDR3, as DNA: TGTGCCACCAGCAGAGATCCGGGACAGGGGGCGGATAATGAAAAACTGTTTTTT. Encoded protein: CATSRDPGQGADNEKLFF.